This TCR beta chain was sequenced during a study of T cell clones after liver transplantation. At the level of the study: Three of eight recipients were HCV-positive; others had non-autoimmune, non-viral indications. Without induction therapy, subjects received standard immunosuppression until 12-24 months post-transplant. At least one year of complete immunosuppression withdrawal without enzymes over twice normal defined tolerance.

General study findings and limits: Circulating graft-donor-reactive CD4 TCRbeta sequences fell significantly post-transplant in 5 of 8 subjects.

Sequencing of dividing CFSE-low cells from the MLR defined alloreactive TCRbeta sequences. The length of the CDR3 is 16 residues. The germline V gene has CDR1 SQVTM and CDR2 ANQGSEA. The J segment lost 3 bases and the V segment lost 6 bases, leaving 8 bases of the junction unmatched. Notes on this clone: Its antigen remains unidentified.

Assay: immunoSEQ multiplex PCR; the TCRdb copy retains only in-frame clones and omits some. The profile shows approximately 2,900 clones, under 30% of them singletons. The sequence derives from a human patient who received a liver transplant. Some T cells may be supplied by the graft donor. Material for sequencing was CD4+ T cells from PBMCs cultured with third-party cells. V is TRBV29-1 and J is TRBJ2-3, with 14 bases that match TRBD2. The CDR3 protein is CSVLIRLAGGTDTQYF. CDR3 nucleotides: TGCAGCGTCCTGATAAGACTAGCGGGAGGGACAGATACGCAGTATTTT.